This T cell receptor (beta chain) was recorded in a study of blood T cell repertoires in COVID-19. Study background: Samples of COVID-19 (acute and convalescent) were obtained from the United States, Italy and Spain. Sources were T cells, B-cell-depleted T cells, or PBMCs; the material itself was cDNA or gDNA.

The repertoire was sequenced with immunoSEQ multiplex PCR; TCRdb's copy has only in-frame clones and lacks some. The repertoire holds over 350,000 clones, with roughly 90% as singletons. V lost 8 bases and J 0 bases, leaving 20 bases between the germline ends. CDR1 and CDR2 from the germline V gene are GTSNPN and SVGIG (reference sequence). This CDR3 has 16 amino acids. Material for sequencing was PBMCs or T cells enriched from blood (not recorded which). The TCR originated in a woman in her thirties with acute COVID-19. The chain carries TRBV30 and TRBJ2-1; a weak D match, TRBD1 (6 bases). Here the CDR3 reads CAGEGGQWPSYNEQFF. The CDR3 region has the DNA TGTGCCGGGGAAGGTGGACAGTGGCCCTCCTACAATGAGCAGTTCTTC.